Shown below are 25 T cell receptor beta chains from a single sample sequenced in a study of shared clonotypes between healthy human individuals. Naive CD8 cells lacked CD45RO, underwent positive selection for CCR7 and left out terminally differentiated effector memory CD45RA+ cells. Libraries were prepared by immunoSEQ multiplex PCR; TCRdb keeps only in-frame clonotypes and omits some of them. The sample lists approximately 840,000 clones; 95% to 97% were seen once. The sequenced material came from naive CD8+ T cells sorted from blood. The source is a man younger than 45 in good health.

The genes are TRBV6-5 and TRBJ2-7; D call uncertain. Per the germline V gene, CDR1 is MNHEY and CDR2 is SVGAGI. This CDR3 comprises 14 residues. The V gene lost 0 bases and the J gene lost 3 bases, with 9 bases spanning the gap. The CDR3 here is CASSYSWGYYEQYF. The CDR3 DNA follows: TGTGCCAGCAGTTACTCTTGGGGTTACTACGAGCAGTACTTC.

In the case of this clone: Other DNA sequences within the sample encode an identical CDR3. The chain is built from TRBV7-9 and TRBJ2-7, with 7 bases fitting TRBD1. The ends lost 1 base at V and 3 bases at J; junction bases unmatched: 0. The V gene's germline CDR1 is SEHNR and CDR2 FQNEAQ (reference sequence). The CDR3 consists of 13 residues. The CDR3 DNA reads as TGTGCCAGCAGCTTAGGGACAGGCTACGAGCAGTACTTC. It codes for CASSLGTGYEQYF.

The rearrangement links TRBV7-9 to TRBJ2-7; possible D gene TRBD2, 6 bases. Germline CDR1 and CDR2: SEHNR and FQNEAQ (reference sequence). The CDR3 consists of 13 residues. Trimming pared 11 bases from V and 6 bases from J, leaving 20 bases between. CDR3 in amino acids: CALRRDSTAEQYF. The CDR3 DNA is TGTGCCCTTCGGCGGGACTCCACAGCCGAGCAGTACTTC. The full variable domain, in which reference TRBV7-9 and TRBJ2-7 provide the parts outside the CDR3, is DTGVSQNPRHKITKRGQNVTFRCDPISEHNRLYWYRQTLGQGPEFLTYFQNEAQLEKSRLLSDRFSAERPKGSFSTLEIQRTEQGDSAMYLCALRRDSTAEQYFGPGTRLTVT.

This chain connects TRBV11-2 to TRBJ2-7; no reliable D call. Germline CDR1 is SGHAT and CDR2 is FQNNGV. Deletions cut 1 base from V and 3 bases from J, with 10 bases between. The CDR3 is made up of 14 amino acids. CDR3 in amino acids: CASSLAGGNYEQYF. The CDR3, as DNA: TGTGCCAGCAGCTTAGCGGGCGGAAACTACGAGCAGTACTTC.

The V gene is TRBV27, the J gene TRBJ1-5; D possibly corresponds to TRBD1 (5 bases). Germline values: CDR1 MNHEY, CDR2 SMNVEV (reference sequence). This CDR3 comprises 14 residues. Trimming removed 7 bases from V and 7 bases from J, with 17 bases in between. The CDR3 spells CASKPDTVGQPQHF. The CDR3 coding sequence is TGTGCCAGCAAACCGGACACCGTGGGGCAGCCCCAGCATTTT.

The J gene is TRBJ2-1, the V gene TRBV29-1; TRBD1 matches 7 bases. CDR1 SQVTM and CDR2 ANQGSEA come from the germline V gene. Unmatched junction bases numbered 5, after V lost 6 bases and J lost 9 bases. The CDR3 runs to 11 residues. In DNA form, the CDR3 reads TGCAGCGTAGGGGGCTTTCCTGAGCAGTTCTTC. It translates to CSVGGFPEQFF.

This chain links TRBV28 with TRBJ2-3; D tentatively fits TRBD1 or TRBD2 (5 bases each). CDR3 length: 15 amino acids. Germline CDR1 and CDR2: MDHEN and SYDVKM. Trimming shortened V by 7 bases and J by 4 bases, and 18 bases separated the two germline ends. This CDR3 is CASISKEGPADTQYF. The CDR3 nucleotides are TGTGCCAGCATCTCTAAAGAGGGGCCCGCAGATACGCAGTATTTT.

This chain connects TRBV30 to TRBJ1-2; no reliable D call. Germline loops: CDR1 GTSNPN, CDR2 SVGIG (reference sequence). V lost 0 bases to trimming and J lost 10 bases, with 12 bases between them. CDR3 length equals 12 residues. This chain's CDR3 is CAWSVVGVVYTF. The CDR3 coding sequence is TGTGCCTGGAGTGTTGTCGGCGTTGTCTACACCTTC.

CDR3 residues: CASSLSGYSNQPQHF. DNA of the CDR3: TGTGCCAGCAGCTTATCAGGTTACAGCAATCAGCCCCAGCATTTT. The chain recombines TRBV7-2 with TRBJ1-5, with no clear D. CDR1 is SGHTA, CDR2 FQGNSA, per germline. The CDR3 runs 15 residues. V was pared by 2 bases and J by 1 base, with 9 bases between. The variable domain in full, completed from reference TRBV7-2 and TRBJ1-5, reads GAGVSQSPSNKVTEKGKDVELRCDPISGHTALYWYRQSLGQGLEFLIYFQGNSAPDKSGLPSDRFSAERTGGSVSTLTIQRTQQEDSAVYLCASSLSGYSNQPQHFGDGTRLSIL.

Written as DNA, the CDR3 is TGTGCCAGCAGCGTAGCTGGGCTAGCGACGAACACCGGGGAGCTGTTTTTT. Residues: CASSVAGLATNTGELFF. V gene TRBV9 combines with J gene TRBJ2-2; the D gene is possibly TRBD2 (6 bases). The CDR3 is 17 amino acids. The V end lost 0 bases, the J end lost 0 bases, and 12 bases lay between the germline ends. Per germline, CDR1 SGDLS and CDR2 YYNGEE. Based on the CDR3 plus reference TRBV9 and TRBJ2-2, the full variable domain is DSGVTQTPKHLITATGQRVTLRCSPRSGDLSVYWYQQSLDQGLQFLIQYYNGEERAKGNILERFSAQQFPDLHSELNLSSLELGDSALYFCASSVAGLATNTGELFFGEGSRLTVL.

The V and J genes are TRBV7-9 and TRBJ2-1; TRBD1 aligns across 8 bases. The V gene's germline CDR1 is SEHNR and CDR2 FQNEAQ (reference sequence). The V and J ends lost 4 bases and 0 bases, in that order; junction bases with no gene match: 2. CDR3 length: 15 residues. CDR3 in DNA: TGTGCCAGCAGCTCAGGGGGCGGCTCCTACAATGAGCAGTTCTTC. Amino acids: CASSSGGGSYNEQFF.

The chain recombines TRBV29-1 with TRBJ1-2; D not resolved. V lost 7 bases, J lost 6 bases, and 15 bases lay in between. Germline lookup yields CDR1 SQVTM and CDR2 ANQGSEA. This CDR3 has 12 residues. The CDR3 reads CSAEAGLDGYTF. In DNA, the CDR3 is TGCAGCGCCGAGGCGGGTCTCGATGGCTACACCTTC. Drawing the rest from reference TRBV29-1 and TRBJ1-2, the complete variable domain is SAVISQKPSRDICQRGTSLTIQCQVDSQVTMMFWYRQQPGQSLTLIATANQGSEATYESGFVIDKFPISRPNLTFSTLTVSNMSPEDSSIYLCSAEAGLDGYTFGSGTRLTVV.

Comment on this clone: Other DNA sequences from this sample encode an identical CDR3 as well. This chain uses TRBV9 with TRBJ2-2; unclear D gene. Trimming pared 2 bases from V and 4 bases from J, leaving 0 bases between. The V gene's germline CDR1 is SGDLS and CDR2 YYNGEE. The CDR3 totals 11 residues. The CDR3 coding sequence is TGTGCCAGCAGCGTCACCGGGGAGCTGTTTTTT. Translation gives CASSVTGELFF.

This chain joins TRBV27 and TRBJ2-1; D gene uncertain. The CDR3 runs to 13 residues. With 3 bases removed from V and 6 bases from J, the gap between germline ends came to 9 bases. Germline CDR1 and CDR2: MNHEY and SMNVEV (reference sequence). The CDR3 spells CASSFPSRNEQFF. The DNA for the CDR3 is TGTGCCAGCAGTTTCCCATCTCGCAATGAGCAGTTCTTC.

The V call is TRBV18, the J call TRBJ2-5; D gene unclear. This CDR3 has 13 amino acids. Germline V gene lookup returns CDR1 KGHSH and CDR2 LQKENI. The V end lost 3 bases, the J end lost 7 bases, and 12 bases lay between the germline ends. The CDR3 nucleotides read TGTGCCAGCTCACCCCCAAACTTCGGGACCCAGTACTTC. Its protein is CASSPPNFGTQYF.

The rearrangement uses TRBV18 and TRBJ2-3; TRBD1 is a possible D gene (5 bases). Trimming took off 3 bases at V and 2 bases at J, with 15 bases between the two ends. CDR3 length equals 16 residues. Germline CDR1 and CDR2: KGHSH and LQKENI. The CDR3 spells CASSPTQGAFTDTQYF. DNA of the CDR3: TGTGCCAGCTCACCCACCCAGGGCGCGTTCACAGATACGCAGTATTTT.

DNA of the CDR3: TGCAGCGTTAACGGTGCGGCGGGAGGCTCCTACAATGAGCAGTTCTTC. Protein: CSVNGAAGGSYNEQFF. This rearrangement joins TRBV29-1 to TRBJ2-1; 8 positions match TRBD2. This CDR3 region has 16 residues. Germline CDR1 SQVTM, CDR2 ANQGSEA. The J segment lost 0 bases and the V segment lost 5 bases, leaving 9 bases of the junction unmatched.

The rearrangement joins TRBV10-3 to TRBJ2-1; 14 positions agree with TRBD2. J gave up 6 bases and V 11 bases, and 6 bases lay outside the gene matches. The CDR3 runs 14 residues. Germline V CDR1 and CDR2: ENHRY, SYGVKD. The CDR3 reads CAVGTSGRGNEQFF. The CDR3 DNA sequence: TGTGCCGTCGGGACTAGCGGGAGAGGCAATGAGCAGTTCTTC.

This chain links TRBV28 with TRBJ2-2; the match to TRBD1 covers 7 bases. Trimming cost V 3 bases and J 1 base; bases outside gene matches: 2. Germline V gene lookup returns CDR1 MDHEN and CDR2 SYDVKM. The CDR3 contains 15 residues. The CDR3 sequence: CASSFRDRNTGELFF. CDR3 nucleotides: TGTGCCAGCAGTTTTAGGGACAGGAACACCGGGGAGCTGTTTTTT.

This CDR3 is CASSSGTGGVRYEQYF. The CDR3 DNA reads TGTGCCAGCAGCTCCGGGACAGGGGGCGTTCGCTACGAGCAGTACTTC. The V and J genes are TRBV27 and TRBJ2-7, with TRBD1 matching over 12 bases. Germline assignment: CDR1 MNHEY and CDR2 SMNVEV (reference sequence). Trimming cost V 6 bases and J 3 bases; bases outside gene matches: 9. This CDR3 has 16 residues.

The chain links TRBV4-1 to TRBJ2-2; D perhaps matches TRBD1 (5 bases). Trimming stripped 4 bases from V and 7 bases from J, with 10 bases between. Per germline, CDR1 MGHRA and CDR2 YSYEKL. The CDR3 covers 13 residues. CDR3 sequence reads: CASSPLDSGELFF. DNA for the CDR3: TGCGCCAGCAGCCCTTTAGACAGCGGGGAGCTGTTTTTT.

This clone was counted a few times. V usage is TRBV19 and J usage is TRBJ2-1; TRBD2 is a possible D gene (5 bases). The germline V gene encodes CDR1 LNHDA and CDR2 SQIVND (reference sequence). CDR3 length: 20 residues. V lost 4 bases and J lost 1, with 26 bases in between. The CDR3 sequence: CASSTGSSGSPGRSYNEQFF. The CDR3 DNA is TGTGCCAGTAGTACGGGTTCGAGCGGATCACCGGGGAGATCCTACAATGAGCAGTTCTTC.

CDR3 DNA sequence: TGCGCCAGCAGCCTGGGTACTAGCGGAGTCTACGAGCAGTACTTC. The encoded protein is CASSLGTSGVYEQYF. This chain connects TRBV5-1 to TRBJ2-7; 8 bases match TRBD2. The CDR3 consists of 15 residues. The junction had 9 bases not matched to a gene; V was cut back by 4 bases and J by 3 bases. The germline V gene encodes CDR1 SGHRS and CDR2 YFSETQ.

CDR3 sequence (DNA): TGTGCCAGCAGCCAATCGGACAGGGCCCATGAGCAGTTCTTC. Protein: CASSQSDRAHEQFF. The genes are TRBV14 and TRBJ2-1, with TRBD1 identical over 8 bases. The J segment lost 8 bases and the V segment lost 2 bases, leaving 5 bases of the junction unmatched. Per the germline V gene, CDR1 is SGHDN and CDR2 is FVKESK. This CDR3 has 14 residues.

This rearrangement joins TRBV5-6 to TRBJ1-2; 8 positions match TRBD1. Germline V gene data show CDR1 as SGHDT and CDR2 as YYEEEE. The CDR3 length is 14 residues. The junction had 4 bases not matched to a gene; V was cut back by 0 bases and J by 6 bases. The CDR3 sequence is CASSLATGVNGYTF. In DNA, the CDR3 is TGTGCCAGCAGCTTGGCGACAGGGGTTAATGGCTACACCTTC.